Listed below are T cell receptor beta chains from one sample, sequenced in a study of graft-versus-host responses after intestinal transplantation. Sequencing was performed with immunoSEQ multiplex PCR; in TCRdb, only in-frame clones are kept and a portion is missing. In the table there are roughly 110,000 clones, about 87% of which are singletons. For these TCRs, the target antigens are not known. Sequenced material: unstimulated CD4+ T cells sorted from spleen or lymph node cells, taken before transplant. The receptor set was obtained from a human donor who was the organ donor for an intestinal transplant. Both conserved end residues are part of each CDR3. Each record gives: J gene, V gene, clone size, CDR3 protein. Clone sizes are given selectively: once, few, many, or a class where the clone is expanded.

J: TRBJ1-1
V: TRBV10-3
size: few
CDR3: CATAGTYEAFF

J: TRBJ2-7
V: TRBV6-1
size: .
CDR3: CASSEGGLQDRAYEQYF

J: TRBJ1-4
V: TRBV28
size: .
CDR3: CASSSPGRNREKLFF

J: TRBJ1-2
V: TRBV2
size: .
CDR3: CASSEVVEPGYGYTF

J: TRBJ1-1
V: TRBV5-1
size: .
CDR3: CASSKQGNTEAFF

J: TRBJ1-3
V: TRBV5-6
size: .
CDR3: CASSFRRGAGAGNTIYF

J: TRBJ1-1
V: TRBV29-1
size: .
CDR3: CSVGQGDTEAFF

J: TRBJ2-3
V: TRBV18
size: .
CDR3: CASSPTSPAGESTDTQYF

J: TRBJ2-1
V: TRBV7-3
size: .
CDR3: CASSLRMTGGVVEQFF

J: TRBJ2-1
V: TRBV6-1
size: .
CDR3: CASSEGDRGWNEQFF

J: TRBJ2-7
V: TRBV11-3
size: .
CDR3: CASSRNGGTLYEQYF

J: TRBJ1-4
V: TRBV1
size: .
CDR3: CTSRDRGRNEKLFF

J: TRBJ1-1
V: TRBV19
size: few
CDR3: CASSIDRGTTGEAFF

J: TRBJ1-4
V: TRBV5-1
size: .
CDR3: CASSLGDKRTNEKLFF

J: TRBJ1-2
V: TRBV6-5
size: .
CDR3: CASRAGTGGDYGYTF

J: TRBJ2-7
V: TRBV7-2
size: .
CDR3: CASSPRWGTGEGEQYF

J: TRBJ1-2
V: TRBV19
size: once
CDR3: CASSPGAANYGYTF

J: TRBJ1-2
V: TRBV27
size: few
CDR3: CASSLLGAGAGGYTF

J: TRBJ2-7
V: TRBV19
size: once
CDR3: CASSPGTGYYEQYF

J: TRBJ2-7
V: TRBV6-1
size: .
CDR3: CASSNPWGAYEQYF

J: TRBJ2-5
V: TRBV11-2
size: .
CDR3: CASSPPRGYHQETQYF

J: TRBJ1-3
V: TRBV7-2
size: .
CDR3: CASSLDRGGNTIYF

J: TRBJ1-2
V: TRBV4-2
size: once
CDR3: CASSLGAQNYGYTF

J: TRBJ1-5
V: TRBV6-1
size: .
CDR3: CASSEVYSNQPQHF

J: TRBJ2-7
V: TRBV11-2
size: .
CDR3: CASSYDRTLAYEQYF

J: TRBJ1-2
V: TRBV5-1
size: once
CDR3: CASSQQPRQGARSGYTF

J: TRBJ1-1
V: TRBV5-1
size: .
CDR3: CASSLDRVVTEAFF

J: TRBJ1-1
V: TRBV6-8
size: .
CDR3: CASRPPSGNTEAFF

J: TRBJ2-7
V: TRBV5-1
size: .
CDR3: CASRLGAGTYEQYF

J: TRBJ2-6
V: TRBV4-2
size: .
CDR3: CASSQVLGAGANVLTF

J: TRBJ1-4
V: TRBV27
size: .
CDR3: CASSSLGVDEKLFF

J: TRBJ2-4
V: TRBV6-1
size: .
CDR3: CASSDAVRELAKNIQYF

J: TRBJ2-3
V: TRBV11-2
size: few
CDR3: CASSPYLAATTDTQYF

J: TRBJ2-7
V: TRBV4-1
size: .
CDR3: CASSQDGVYYEQYF

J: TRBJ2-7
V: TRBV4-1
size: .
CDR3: CASSQEQGEQYF